Listed below are T cell receptor beta chains from one sample, sequenced in a study of Ad26.COV2.S vaccination and SARS-CoV-2 variants. Sequencing used immunoSEQ multiplex PCR; TCRdb keeps in-frame clones, though not all of them. Of fewer than 500,000 clones in the sample, about nine tenths are singletons; the top ten hold approximately 4.3%. The sample in question was peripheral blood, obtained in a trial of Ad26.COV2.S vaccine versus placebo. Receptor source: a person between 18 and 65 years old who received the Ad26.COV2.S COVID-19 vaccine or a placebo. The CDR3 runs from the conserved cysteine through the conserved F or W. Each record gives: clone size, J gene, V gene, D gene, CDR3 protein, CDR3 DNA. D genes are given only for firm matches. Rows give clone size only sometimes, using once, few, many, or a class for an expanded clone.

>many|TRBJ1-5|TRBV19|TRBD1
CASSPGGSNQPQHF
TGTGCCAGTAGTCCAGGGGGGAGCAATCAGCCCCAGCATTTT
>-|TRBJ2-7|TRBV12-3/TRBV12-4|-
CASSPDAYYEQYF
TGTGCCAGCAGCCCGGATGCGTACTACGAGCAGTACTTC
>-|TRBJ2-2|TRBV30|-
CAWSTQGWGNTGELFF
TGTGCCTGGAGTACCCAGGGGTGGGGAAACACCGGGGAGCTGTTTTTT
>-|TRBJ2-1|TRBV7-9|TRBD2
CASRLGAGQTYNEQFF
TGTGCCAGCAGGCTAGGAGCGGGGCAAACCTACAATGAGCAGTTCTTC
>-|TRBJ2-1|TRBV28|-
CATQFLWERGNNEQFF
TGTGCCACCCAGTTTTTGTGGGAGAGAGGGAACAATGAGCAGTTCTTC
>-|TRBJ2-5|TRBV6-5|TRBD1
CASSYRGREMSETQYF
TGTGCCAGCAGCTACAGGGGGCGCGAAATGTCAGAGACCCAGTACTTC
>-|TRBJ1-1|TRBV27|TRBD1
CASRWDRGAEAFF
TGTGCCAGCAGGTGGGACAGGGGCGCTGAAGCTTTCTTT
>-|TRBJ2-3|TRBV19|-
CASSRKTGPDTQYF
TGTGCCAGTAGTAGAAAAACAGGGCCAGATACGCAGTATTTT
>-|TRBJ1-1|TRBV5-6|TRBD1
CASSVWDRGWDTEAFF
TGTGCCAGCAGCGTATGGGACAGGGGCTGGGACACTGAAGCTTTCTTT
>-|TRBJ1-5|TRBV2|-
CASSEKNRLDQPQHF
TGTGCCAGCAGTGAGAAGAACAGGTTGGATCAGCCCCAGCATTTT
>-|TRBJ2-7|TRBV20-1|-
CSARAGREQYF
TGCAGTGCTAGAGCTGGGCGCGAGCAGTACTTC
>-|TRBJ1-2|TRBV18|-
CASSPGRAPSDGYTF
TGTGCCAGCTCACCTGGTCGGGCACCGTCTGATGGCTACACCTTC
>-|TRBJ2-2|TRBV28|-
CASHPIKELRFPGELFF
TGTGCCAGCCACCCCATCAAGGAACTAAGATTCCCCGGGGAGCTGTTTTTT
>-|TRBJ1-3|TRBV7-2|-
CASSWLPGPTGNTIYF
TGTGCCAGCAGCTGGCTTCCGGGACCTACAGGAAACACCATATATTTT
>-|TRBJ2-1|TRBV6-6|-
CASSYQAAYNEQFF
TGTGCCAGCAGTTACCAGGCAGCCTACAATGAGCAGTTCTTC
>-|TRBJ1-5|TRBV18|-
CASSPIRGSNQPQHF
TGTGCCAGCTCACCAATCCGGGGCAGTAATCAGCCCCAGCATTTT
>-|TRBJ2-7|TRBV7-2|-
CASSLGARPRNPLYEQYF
TGTGCCAGCAGTCTAGGCGCTAGGCCCCGCAATCCCCTCTACGAGCAGTACTTC
>-|TRBJ2-3|TRBV10-3|TRBD1
CAISKGQGTDTQYF
TGTGCCATCAGTAAGGGACAGGGAACAGATACGCAGTATTTT
>-|TRBJ1-2|TRBV27|TRBD1
CASSFSGQGRDYGYTF
TGTGCCAGCAGTTTTTCTGGACAGGGAAGGGACTATGGCTACACCTTC
>once|TRBJ1-2|TRBV28|-
CASSIGGTSYGYTF
TGTGCCAGCAGTATAGGGGGGACAAGCTATGGCTACACCTTC
>-|TRBJ2-7|TRBV5-6|TRBD1
CASSFGTGGSYEQYF
TGTGCCAGCAGCTTTGGGACAGGGGGTTCCTACGAGCAGTACTTC
>-|TRBJ1-1|TRBV3-1/TRBV3-2|-
CASSPPPQGNTEAFF
TGTGCCAGCAGCCCACCCCCACAGGGTAACACTGAAGCTTTCTTT
>-|TRBJ1-2|TRBV25-1|-
CASSERRGYGYTF
TGTGCCAGCAGTGAAAGGCGTGGGTATGGCTACACCTTC
>-|TRBJ2-3|TRBV9|-
CASSGSRDSFTDTQYF
TGTGCCAGCTCGGGTTCCCGGGACTCCTTCACAGATACGCAGTATTTT
>-|TRBJ1-2|TRBV28|-
CASSSLENYGYTF
TGTGCCAGCAGCTCCCTGGAAAACTATGGCTACACCTTC
>-|TRBJ2-7|TRBV6-2/TRBV6-3|-
CASSYGPTEYYEQYF
TGTGCCAGCAGTTACGGGCCGACGGAGTACTACGAGCAGTACTTC
>-|TRBJ2-7|TRBV9|TRBD2
CASFQIPSGEREGYEQYF
TGTGCCAGCTTTCAAATTCCTTCGGGGGAGCGGGAGGGCTACGAGCAGTACTTC
>-|TRBJ2-5|TRBV27|-
CASSFLANKETQYF
TGTGCCAGCAGTTTCTTAGCCAATAAAGAGACCCAGTACTTC